This TCR beta chain is from a study of cytomegalovirus exposure and HLA in healthy donors. This CDR3 has 15 amino acids. CDR1 is SEHNR, CDR2 FQNEAQ, per germline (reference sequence). Trimming took 4 bases from V and 6 from J; bases not matched to a gene: 9. The PCR was carried out with 60 Vbeta primers and 13 Jbeta primers. The assay was immunoSEQ multiplex PCR, and TCRdb's table has in-frame clones only and misses some. The data show under 200,000 clones, less than 80% seen once. The TCR originated in a man between 35 and 55 years old in good health and CMV-seronegative. This chain uses TRBV7-9 with TRBJ2-7, with 10 bases lining up with TRBD2. The sample consisted of PBMCs. CDR3 residues: CASSSQAGGSVEQYF. The CDR3 region has the DNA TGTGCCAGCAGCTCACAAGCGGGAGGGAGCGTCGAGCAGTACTTC.